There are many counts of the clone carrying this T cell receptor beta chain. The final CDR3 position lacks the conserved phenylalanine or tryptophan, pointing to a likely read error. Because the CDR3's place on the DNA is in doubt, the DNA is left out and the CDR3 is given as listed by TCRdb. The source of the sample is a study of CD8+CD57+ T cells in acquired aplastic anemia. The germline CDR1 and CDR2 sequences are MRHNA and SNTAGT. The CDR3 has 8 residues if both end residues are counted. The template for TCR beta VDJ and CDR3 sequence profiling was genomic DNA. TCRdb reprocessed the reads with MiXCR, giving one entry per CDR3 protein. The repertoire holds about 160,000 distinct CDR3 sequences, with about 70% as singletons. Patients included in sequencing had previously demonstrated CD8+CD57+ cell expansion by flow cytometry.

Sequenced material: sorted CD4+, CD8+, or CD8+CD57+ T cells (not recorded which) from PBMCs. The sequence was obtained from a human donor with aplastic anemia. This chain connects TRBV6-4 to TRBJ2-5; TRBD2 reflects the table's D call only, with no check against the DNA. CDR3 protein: CASSGDSG.